Reported below is one TCR beta chain. Its antigen is unknown. The method was immunoSEQ multiplex PCR; TCRdb's version includes in-frame clones alone and lacks a portion of them. Found here are some 30,000 clones, 75% to 85% of them singletons; the top ten hold around 23%. The data were taken from a study of radiotherapy plus CTLA-4 blockade in lung cancer. Study results and limitations: Peripheral blood showed expansion of tumor-derived TCR clones after radiotherapy and ipilimumab.

The CDR3 length is 18 residues. The J segment lost 6 bases and the V segment lost 0 bases, leaving 5 bases of the junction unmatched. CDR1 is KGHSH and CDR2 is LQKENI in the germline V gene. CTLA-4 blockade using ipilimumab, together with focal radiation, was received by patients with chemo-refractory metastatic non-small-cell lung cancer. The chain is built from TRBV18 and TRBJ2-1; 16 nucleotides align to TRBD2. The clonotype originates from a human donor with non-small cell lung cancer that progressed on radiotherapy plus ipilimumab. Specimen: peripheral blood, collected from a patient treated with radiotherapy plus ipilimumab. The CDR3 sequence is CASSPPGLAGGPTNEQFF. CDR3 sequence (DNA): TGTGCCAGCTCACCACCGGGACTAGCGGGGGGGCCTACCAATGAGCAGTTCTTC.